These 11 T cell receptor beta chains came from one sample sequenced in a study of T cell repertoires in cytomegalovirus infection. Their recognized antigens are unknown. TCRdb reanalysed the reads using MiXCR and keeps one entry per CDR3 protein. The data hold 340,000 or so distinct CDR3 sequences, with around a quarter observed a single time. The sequences come from cultured PBMCs, collected from culture after CMV antigen stimulation. The source is a human donor in good health (CMV status not recorded). Some clones in this sample may be carry-over from other donors' samples.

This chain joins TRBV19 and TRBJ2-1, with D tentatively TRBD2 (5 bases). Trimming took off 6 bases at V and 9 bases at J, with 9 bases between the two ends. The CDR3 is 11 amino acids. Germline lookup yields CDR1 LNHDA and CDR2 SQIVND (reference sequence). The CDR3 sequence: CASRGEGEQFF. The CDR3, as DNA: TGTGCCAGTAGAGGAGAGGGTGAGCAGTTCTTC.

The rearrangement links TRBV4-1 to TRBJ2-3; D is uncertain. CDR3 length: 13 residues. The V and J ends lost 0 bases and 4 bases respectively, with 5 bases between them. Germline values: CDR1 MGHRA, CDR2 YSYEKL. CDR3 in DNA: TGCGCCAGCAGCCAAGATCCTCCAGATACGCAGTATTTT. Translated, it gives CASSQDPPDTQYF.

This clonotype was observed a few times. This rearrangement joins TRBV12-3 or TRBV12-4 to TRBJ1-1, with TRBD1 matching 9 bases. The ends lost 5 bases at V and 0 bases at J; junction bases unmatched: 10. CDR3 size: 17 residues. For the CDR3, the DNA is TGTGCCAGCAGTAGAACAGGGGGCGCAGGGATGAACACTGAAGCTTTCTTT. Translation: CASSRTGGAGMNTEAFF.

This clonotype was seen many times. V is TRBV7-8 and J is TRBJ2-5; TRBD1 matches 9 bases. CDR3 size: 18 residues. The V gene end was trimmed by 5 bases and the J gene end by 2 bases; junction bases not matched to a gene: 15. Germline lookup yields CDR1 SGHVS and CDR2 FQNEAQ. CDR3 residues: CASSPTTLWGQGQETQYF. As DNA, the CDR3 is TGTGCCAGCAGCCCAACTACACTTTGGGGACAGGGACAAGAGACCCAGTACTTC.

The chain uses TRBV7-9 and TRBJ1-1, with a tentative D call TRBD1 (6 bases). Germline-derived CDR1 and CDR2 are SEHNR and FQNEAQ (reference sequence). V lost 5 bases and J lost 4, with 11 bases in between. CDR3 length: 13 residues. In DNA, the CDR3 is TGTGCCAGCAGCCCGCGACAGGCCACTGAAGCTTTCTTT. It encodes CASSPRQATEAFF. Complete variable domain (other parts from reference TRBV7-9 and TRBJ1-1): DTGVSQNPRHKITKRGQNVTFRCDPISEHNRLYWYRQTLGQGPEFLTYFQNEAQLEKSRLLSDRFSAERPKGSFSTLEIQRTEQGDSAMYLCASSPRQATEAFFGQGTRLTVV.

The chain carries TRBV6-2 or TRBV6-3 and TRBJ2-4; D unresolved. In germline, CDR1 is MNHEY, CDR2 SVGEGT. This CDR3 is built from 13 residues. V gave up 2 bases and J gave up 5 bases, with 7 bases separating them. The CDR3 nucleotides are TGTGCCAGCAGTTACGGGGTCCAAAACATTCAGTACTTC. This codes for CASSYGVQNIQYF.

This clonotype was found many times. The gene calls are TRBV7-9 and TRBJ1-2; D ambiguous. The germline V gene encodes CDR1 SEHNR and CDR2 FQNEAQ (reference sequence). The V end was cut by 2 bases, the J end by 2 bases, with 9 bases between. CDR3 length equals 14 residues. This CDR3 is CASSLLSENYGYTF. DNA of the CDR3: TGTGCCAGCAGCTTACTCTCCGAGAACTATGGCTACACCTTC.

V and J are TRBV12-3 or TRBV12-4 and TRBJ2-1, with no clear D. V lost 6 bases and J 4 bases, leaving 13 bases between the germline ends. The CDR3 is 14 amino acids. The chain's CDR3 is CASSLSDIYNEQFF. The CDR3 nucleotides read TGTGCCAGCAGCCTGTCTGATATTTACAATGAGCAGTTCTTC.

This clonotype was observed a few times. V gene TRBV28 combines with J gene TRBJ1-2, with D uncertain. The CDR3 contains 13 residues. Germline values: CDR1 MDHEN, CDR2 SYDVKM. V was clipped by 5 bases and J by 7 bases, with 14 bases between them. The CDR3 sequence: CASSPWASSGYTF. CDR3 coding DNA: TGTGCCAGCAGTCCCTGGGCCTCCTCTGGCTACACCTTC.

This clonotype was found many times. This rearrangement joins TRBV7-6 to TRBJ2-3; D not certain. This CDR3 has 14 residues. Trimming cost V 5 bases and J 1 base, with 10 bases left between them. Germline V gene data show CDR1 as SGHVS and CDR2 as FNYEAQ. The CDR3 bases are TGTGCCAGCAGCCCCGTTGCGGGCACAGATACGCAGTATTTT. Translated: CASSPVAGTDTQYF.

At least ten counts were recorded for this clonotype. J is TRBJ2-1 and V is TRBV7-2, with D tentatively TRBD2 (6 bases). This CDR3 region has 15 residues. The ends were cut back, 8 bases at V and 6 bases at J, with 20 bases in the middle. Looked up from germline, CDR1 is SGHTA and CDR2 is FQGNSA. The CDR3 DNA reads as TGTGCCAGCGCACCGGGAGCGGCTCGGATCAATGAGCAGTTCTTC. Translating it yields CASAPGAARINEQFF. The variable domain in full, with the rest retrieved from reference TRBV7-2 and TRBJ2-1, is GAGVSQSPSNKVTEKGKDVELRCDPISGHTALYWYRQSLGQGLEFLIYFQGNSAPDKSGLPSDRFSAERTGGSVSTLTIQRTQQEDSAVYLCASAPGAARINEQFFGPGTRLTVL.